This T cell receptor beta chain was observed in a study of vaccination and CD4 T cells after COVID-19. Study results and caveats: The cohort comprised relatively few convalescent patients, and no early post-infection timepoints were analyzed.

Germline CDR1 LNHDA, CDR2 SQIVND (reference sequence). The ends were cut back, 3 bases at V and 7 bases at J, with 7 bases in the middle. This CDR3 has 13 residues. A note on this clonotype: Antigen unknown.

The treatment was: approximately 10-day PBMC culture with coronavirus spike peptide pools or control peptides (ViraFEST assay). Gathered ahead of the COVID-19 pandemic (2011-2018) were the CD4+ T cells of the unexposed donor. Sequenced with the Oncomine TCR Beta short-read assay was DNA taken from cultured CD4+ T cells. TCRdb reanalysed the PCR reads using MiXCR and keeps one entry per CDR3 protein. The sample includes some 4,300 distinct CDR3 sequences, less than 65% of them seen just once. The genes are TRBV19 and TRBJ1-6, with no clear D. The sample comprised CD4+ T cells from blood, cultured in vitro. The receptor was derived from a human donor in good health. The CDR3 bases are TGTGCCAGTAGTATTGGCGGGAATTCACCCCTCCACTTT. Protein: CASSIGGNSPLHF.